These 3 T cell receptor beta chains were all obtained from the same sample, sequenced in a study of blood T cell repertoires in COVID-19. The method was immunoSEQ multiplex PCR; TCRdb's version includes in-frame clones alone and lacks a portion of them. The data hold approximately 260,000 clones, with 90% observed a single time. Sequences were obtained from peripheral blood. These receptors were taken from a woman aged 60 to 75 with COVID-19, enrolled during active disease.

The genes are TRBV3-1 (or the pseudogene TRBV3-2) and TRBJ1-1; D is uncertain. Germline CDR1 reads LGHDT; CDR2 reads YNNKEL (reference sequence). The ends were cut back, 1 base at V and 1 base at J, with 7 bases in the middle. The CDR3 totals 14 residues. This CDR3 is CASSQGFGNTEAFF. DNA for the CDR3: TGTGCCAGCAGCCAAGGGTTCGGGAACACTGAAGCTTTCTTT.

The chain joins TRBV4-3 to TRBJ1-4, with 10 bases aligning to TRBD1. The germline CDR1 and CDR2 sequences are LGHNA and YSLEER. This CDR3 has 17 amino acids. Trimming took 4 bases from V and 0 from J; bases not matched to a gene: 5. The CDR3 sequence is CASSPNGQGATNEKLFF. CDR3 sequence (DNA): TGCGCCAGCAGCCCGAATGGACAGGGGGCAACTAATGAAAAACTGTTTTTT.

This chain uses TRBV6-2 or TRBV6-3 with TRBJ1-1; tentative D call: TRBD1 (5 bases). The V end was cut by 2 bases, the J end by 1 base, with 14 bases between. This CDR3 spans 16 amino acids. The germline V gene encodes CDR1 MNHEY and CDR2 SVGEGT. CDR3 protein: CASSYAGGRGNTEAFF. CDR3 DNA: TGTGCCAGCAGTTACGCCGGGGGTCGGGGGAACACTGAAGCTTTCTTT.